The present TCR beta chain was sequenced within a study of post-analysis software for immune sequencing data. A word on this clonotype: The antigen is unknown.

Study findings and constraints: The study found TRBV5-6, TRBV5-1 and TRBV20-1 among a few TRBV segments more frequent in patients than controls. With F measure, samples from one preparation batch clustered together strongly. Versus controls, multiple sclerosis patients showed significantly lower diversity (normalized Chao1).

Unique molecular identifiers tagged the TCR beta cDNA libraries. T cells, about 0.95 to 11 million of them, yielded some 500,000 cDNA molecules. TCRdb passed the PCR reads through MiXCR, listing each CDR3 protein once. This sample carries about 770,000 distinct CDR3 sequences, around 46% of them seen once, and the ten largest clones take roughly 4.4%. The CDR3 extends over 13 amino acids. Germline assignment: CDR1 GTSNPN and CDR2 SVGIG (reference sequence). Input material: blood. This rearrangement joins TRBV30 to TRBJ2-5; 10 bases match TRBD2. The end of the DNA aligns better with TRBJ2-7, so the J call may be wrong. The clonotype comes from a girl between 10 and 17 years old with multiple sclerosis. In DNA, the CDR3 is TGTGCCTGGAGTATAGCGGGAGGTCCCGAGCAGTACTTC. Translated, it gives CAWSIAGGPEQYF.